The clone carrying this T cell receptor beta chain was found once. This sample is part of a study of radiotherapy plus CTLA-4 blockade in lung cancer. Germline V gene sequence: CDR1 MNHEY, CDR2 SVGAGI. Trimming shortened V by 5 bases and J by 4 bases, and 11 bases separated the two germline ends. This CDR3 spans 13 amino acids. The protocol was immunoSEQ multiplex PCR, while the TCRdb copy is restricted to in-frame clones and leaves out a portion. The table shows about 76,000 clones, with 78% occurring only once. This chain connects TRBV6-5 to TRBJ1-2; possibly TRBD1 for D (6 bases). Specimen: peripheral blood, collected from a patient treated with radiotherapy plus ipilimumab. The TCR originated in a human donor with non-small cell lung cancer whose response to radiotherapy plus ipilimumab could not be evaluated. Some clones in this sample may be carry-over from other donors' samples. The CDR3 coding sequence is TGTGCCAGCAGTGATGGGGGCCGCTATGGCTACACCTTC. It is translated as CASSDGGRYGYTF.